This T cell receptor (beta chain) was obtained from a study of shared clonotypes between healthy human individuals. Study as a whole: Donor ages ranged 18 to 49 years: a couple of women, a few men.

All donors were healthy HIV-negative adults lacking recent acute infections or vaccinations. The method was immunoSEQ multiplex PCR; TCRdb's version includes in-frame clones alone and lacks a portion of them. Here the sample spans under 1,100,000 clones, 78% being singletons. This CDR3 has 16 amino acids. Germline CDR1 KGHSH, CDR2 LQKENI. V shed 0 bases and J shed 0 bases, with 9 bases lying between them. The specimen sequenced was memory CD4+ T cells from PBMCs. The subset denotes: CD45RA-negative fraction. The clonotype was recovered from a man aged 18 to 29 in good health. Some clones in this sample may be carry-over from other donors' samples. The chain couples TRBV18 to TRBJ1-3; no firm D call. The CDR3 nucleotides read TGTGCCAGCTCACCACCGGGCAGGAGCTCTGGAAACACCATATATTTT. Protein: CASSPPGRSSGNTIYF.